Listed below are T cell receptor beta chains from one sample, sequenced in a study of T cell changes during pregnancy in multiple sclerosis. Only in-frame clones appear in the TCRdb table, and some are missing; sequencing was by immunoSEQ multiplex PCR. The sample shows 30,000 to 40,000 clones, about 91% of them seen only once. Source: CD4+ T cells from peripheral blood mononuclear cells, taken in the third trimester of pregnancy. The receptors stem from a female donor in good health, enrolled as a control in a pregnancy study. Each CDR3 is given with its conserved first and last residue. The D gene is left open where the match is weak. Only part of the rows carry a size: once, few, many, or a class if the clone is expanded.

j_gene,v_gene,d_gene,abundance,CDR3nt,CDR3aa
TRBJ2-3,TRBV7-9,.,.,TGTGCCAGCAGCTTAACAGGGACAGATACGCAGTATTTT,CASSLTGTDTQYF
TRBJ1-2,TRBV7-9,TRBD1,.,TGTGCCAGCAGCTACAAGGACAGGGAGAACTATGGCTACACCTTC,CASSYKDRENYGYTF
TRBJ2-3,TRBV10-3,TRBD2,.,TGTGCCAAAGCCGGGACTAGCGGGAGAGGGGCCCTCACAGATACGCAGTATTTT,CAKAGTSGRGALTDTQYF
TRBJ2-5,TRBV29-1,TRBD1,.,TGCAGCGCCCGGACAGGGGGTCAGGAGACCCAGTACTTC,CSARTGGQETQYF
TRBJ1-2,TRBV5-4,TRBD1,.,TGTGCCAGCAGCATAGACAGGGGGCTTGAGGGCTACACCTTC,CASSIDRGLEGYTF
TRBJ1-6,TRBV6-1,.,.,TGTGCCAGCAGTGACCCTTCCATCCCGGGACATTATAATTCACCCCTCCACTTT,CASSDPSIPGHYNSPLHF
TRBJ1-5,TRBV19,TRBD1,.,TGTGCCAGTAGGAAATGGGGACAGGGGAGGGTCGTTCATCAGCCCCAGCATTTT,CASRKWGQGRVVHQPQHF
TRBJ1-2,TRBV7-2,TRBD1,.,TGTGCCAGCAGCTTAGAGTCAGGGGGCTATGGCTACACCTTC,CASSLESGGYGYTF
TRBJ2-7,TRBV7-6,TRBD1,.,TGTGCCAGCAGCTCCCTCCGGGACAGGGGGACCTACGAGCAGTACTTC,CASSSLRDRGTYEQYF
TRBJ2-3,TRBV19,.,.,TGTGCCAGTAGGCTATCGGGGGATACGCAGTATTTT,CASRLSGDTQYF
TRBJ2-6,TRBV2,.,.,TGTGCCAGCACTCTGGGGAGCGTCCTGACTTTC,CASTLGSVLTF
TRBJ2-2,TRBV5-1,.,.,TGCGCCAGCAGCTCGGGGTCTGGCAACACCGGGGAGCTGTTTTTT,CASSSGSGNTGELFF
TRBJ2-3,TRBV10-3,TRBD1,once,TGTGCCATCAGTGGGGGATCCGGGACAGGGGTTCGTACAGATACGCAGTATTTT,CAISGGSGTGVRTDTQYF
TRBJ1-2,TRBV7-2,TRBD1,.,TGTGCCAGCAGCCCCTTGGGACAGGGGAGCGGCTACACCTTC,CASSPLGQGSGYTF
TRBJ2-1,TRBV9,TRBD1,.,TGTGCCAGCACCGCCTTTCAGGGGGCCAGGAATGAGCAGTTCTTC,CASTAFQGARNEQFF
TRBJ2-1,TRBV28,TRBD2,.,TGTGCCAGCAGTTCCGGGACTAGCGTTTACAATGAGCAGTTCTTC,CASSSGTSVYNEQFF
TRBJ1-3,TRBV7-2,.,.,TGTGCCAGCAGCTTAGCGGGCATTTCCCCCACTGGAAACACCATATATTTT,CASSLAGISPTGNTIYF
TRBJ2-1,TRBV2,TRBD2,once,TGTGCCAGCTCCCCCGGACTAGCGAGCAAATCCTACAATGAGCAGTTCTTC,CASSPGLASKSYNEQFF
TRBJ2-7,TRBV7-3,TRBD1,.,TGTGCCAGCAGCTCTGACAGGGCCAGGGAGCAGTACTTC,CASSSDRAREQYF
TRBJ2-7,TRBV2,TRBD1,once,TGTGCCAGCATCCCTCAAACAGGGGGCGTGTACGAGCAGTACTTC,CASIPQTGGVYEQYF
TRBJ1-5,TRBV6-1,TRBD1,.,TGTGCCAGCAGTGTCGACAGGGCGGGCCAGCCCCAGCATTTT,CASSVDRAGQPQHF
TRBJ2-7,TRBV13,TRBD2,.,TGTGCCAGCAGCTTATCTTACGCGGGAGGGAAGGACGAGCAGTACTTC,CASSLSYAGGKDEQYF
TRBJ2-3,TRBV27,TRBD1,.,TGTGCCAGCAGTTTACGGGACAGGGGACTACTAGTTCCTAGCACAGATACGCAGTATTTT,CASSLRDRGLLVPSTDTQYF
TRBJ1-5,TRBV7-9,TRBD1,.,TGTGCCAGCAGCTTAGATGGAGGGGGCTGGCAGCCCCAGCATTTT,CASSLDGGGWQPQHF
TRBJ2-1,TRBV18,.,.,TGTGCCAGCTCACCACCCCTGAGCTCCTACAATGAGCAGTTCTTC,CASSPPLSSYNEQFF
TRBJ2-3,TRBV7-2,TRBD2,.,TGTGCCAGCAGCTTTGCCCCTAGATCTAGCGGAGCAGATACGCAGTATTTT,CASSFAPRSSGADTQYF
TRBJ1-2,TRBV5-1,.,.,TGCGCCAGCAGCTTACAGGGACATTCTAACTATGGCTACACCTTC,CASSLQGHSNYGYTF
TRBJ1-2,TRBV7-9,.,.,TGTGCCAGCAGCCTTGAGTCCTATGGCTACACCTTC,CASSLESYGYTF
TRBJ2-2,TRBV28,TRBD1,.,TGTGCCAGCAGTTTAAGGTTCCGGGACAGGGGAACCGGGGAGCTGTTTTTT,CASSLRFRDRGTGELFF
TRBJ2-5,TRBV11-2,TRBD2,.,TGTGCCAGCAGTTCCGACCCCCCGACTAGCGGGAGTGGGGAGACCCAGTACTTC,CASSSDPPTSGSGETQYF
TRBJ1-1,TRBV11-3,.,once,TGTGCCAGCAGTTCCGAGGAGGGACTTAACACTGAAGCTTTCTTT,CASSSEEGLNTEAFF
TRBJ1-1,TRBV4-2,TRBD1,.,TGTGCCAGCAGCCGCCACAGGGGGCAGGAAGGGGAAACTGAAGCTTTCTTT,CASSRHRGQEGETEAFF
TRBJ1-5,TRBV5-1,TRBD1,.,TGCGCCAGCAGCGCAGGGACAGGGAATCAGCCCCAGCATTTT,CASSAGTGNQPQHF
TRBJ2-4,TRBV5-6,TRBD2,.,TGTGCCAGCAGCCTAGCGGGAGTGAGAGTGGACATTCAGTACTTC,CASSLAGVRVDIQYF
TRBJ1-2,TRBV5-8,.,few,TGTGCCAGCAGCTTGGGAGGTCGACTCTCTAACTATGGCTACACCTTC,CASSLGGRLSNYGYTF
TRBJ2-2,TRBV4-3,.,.,TGCGCCAGCAGCCAGGGTAGCGAAACCGGGGAGCTGTTTTTT,CASSQGSETGELFF
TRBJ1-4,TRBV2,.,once,TGTGCCACCAGGACAGCCTTGAGGAATGAAAAACTGTTTTTT,CATRTALRNEKLFF
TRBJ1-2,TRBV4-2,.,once,TGTGCCAGCAGCCAAGCCTGGGGCAGGGATATAGGTGGCTACACCTTC,CASSQAWGRDIGGYTF
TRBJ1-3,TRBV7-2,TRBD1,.,TGTGCCAGCAGCTTGACAGGGACGAACACCATATATTTT,CASSLTGTNTIYF
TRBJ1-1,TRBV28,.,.,TGTGCCAGCAGTTTAGAGGGGAGGACGGCTTTCTTT,CASSLEGRTAFF
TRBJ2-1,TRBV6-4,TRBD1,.,TGTGCCAGCAGTGACTCGAGACAGGGGTCCTATGAGCAGTTCTTC,CASSDSRQGSYEQFF